This is a list of T cell receptor beta chains from one sample in a study of a mutant IDH1 vaccine in newly diagnosed glioma. Their target antigens are unknown. Measured with immunoSEQ multiplex PCR; TCRdb has only the in-frame clones, and not every one. The sample carries roughly 62,000 clones, about 80% recorded once. The source was PBMCs, collected from a glioma patient whose treatment included an IDH1 peptide vaccine. The origin of the receptors is a woman aged 50 to 60 with glioma. CDR3s include the opening cysteine and the closing phenylalanine or tryptophan. The D gene is left open where the match is weak. Not all rows give a size; the values are once, few, many and, for expanded clones, a class.

clone size	J gene	D gene	V gene	CDR3 protein	CDR3 DNA
-	TRBJ2-5	-	TRBV14	CASSQAEGWEYQETQYF	TGTGCCAGCAGCCAAGCAGAAGGATGGGAGTACCAAGAGACCCAGTACTTC
few	TRBJ1-1	TRBD1	TRBV7-8	CASSFETGGNTEAFF	TGTGCCAGCAGCTTTGAGACAGGGGGCAACACTGAAGCTTTCTTT
-	TRBJ2-3	TRBD1	TRBV6-4	CASSDGQGDTDTQYF	TGTGCCAGCAGTGATGGACAGGGGGACACAGATACGCAGTATTTT
-	TRBJ1-6	TRBD1	TRBV19	CASGRGQSNSPLHF	TGTGCCAGTGGACGGGGACAGAGTAATTCACCCCTCCACTTT
-	TRBJ1-2	-	TRBV20-1	CSARWGDGYTF	TGCAGTGCTAGATGGGGGGATGGCTACACCTTC
-	TRBJ2-7	-	TRBV4-2	CASSQEVRGNYEQYF	TGTGCCAGCAGCCAAGAAGTTAGGGGAAACTACGAGCAGTACTTC
-	TRBJ1-2	TRBD1	TRBV6-6	CASSPSGQGSNYGYTF	TGTGCCAGCAGCCCCTCCGGACAGGGTTCTAACTATGGCTACACCTTC
-	TRBJ1-2	TRBD1	TRBV6-4	CASSRQGANYGYTF	TGTGCCAGCAGTAGACAGGGGGCTAACTATGGCTACACCTTC
-	TRBJ2-7	TRBD2	TRBV11-2	CASRERLAGGQTYEQYF	TGTGCCAGCAGGGAAAGACTAGCGGGGGGCCAGACCTACGAGCAGTACTTC
-	TRBJ2-1	TRBD1	TRBV27	CASSLGGTGGNEQFF	TGTGCCAGCAGTTTAGGAGGGACAGGGGGTAATGAGCAGTTCTTC
-	TRBJ2-7	TRBD1	TRBV5-6	CASSLPGQGSHEQYF	TGTGCCAGCAGCCTGCCTGGACAGGGGAGCCACGAGCAGTACTTC
once	TRBJ2-5	TRBD2	TRBV7-9	CASSASRAGGPRETQYF	TGTGCCAGCAGCGCCAGTCGAGCGGGGGGGCCGAGAGAGACCCAGTACTTC
-	TRBJ2-7	-	TRBV11-2	CASSPLGGSGPYSYEQYF	TGTGCCAGCAGCCCCCTTGGGGGGAGCGGGCCGTACTCCTACGAGCAGTACTTC
once	TRBJ2-3	TRBD2	TRBV5-4	CASSQEASGRTDTQYF	TGTGCCAGCAGCCAGGAGGCTAGCGGGAGGACAGATACGCAGTATTTT
-	TRBJ1-1	-	TRBV29-1	CSVAARSGTEAFF	TGCAGCGTGGCCGCTAGGTCGGGGACTGAAGCTTTCTTT
-	TRBJ2-7	-	TRBV27	CASSSPPYRAYEQYF	TGTGCCAGCAGCTCCCCCCCCTACAGGGCGTACGAGCAGTACTTC
-	TRBJ2-7	-	TRBV5-8	CASSLGRTPHEQYF	TGTGCCAGCAGCTTGGGAAGAACCCCCCACGAGCAGTACTTC
few	TRBJ1-1	-	TRBV14	CASSQFRGNTEAFF	TGTGCCAGCAGCCAATTCAGGGGGAACACTGAAGCTTTCTTT
-	TRBJ2-2	-	TRBV4-1	CASSQGPETGELFF	TGCGCCAGCAGCCAAGGGCCCGAGACCGGGGAGCTGTTTTTT
medium-sized	TRBJ1-2	TRBD1	TRBV5-6	CASSPGTGNYGYTF	TGTGCCAGCAGCCCGGGGACAGGAAACTATGGCTACACCTTC
few	TRBJ1-5	-	TRBV7-2	CASSQEAEAPQHF	TGTGCCAGCAGCCAAGAGGCGGAGGCGCCCCAGCATTTT
-	TRBJ2-2	-	TRBV9	CASSVVQGNTGELFF	TGTGCCAGCAGCGTAGTTCAGGGGAACACCGGGGAGCTGTTTTTT
-	TRBJ2-5	TRBD2	TRBV2	CASRTSGAIQETQYF	TGTGCCAGCAGAACTAGCGGGGCGATCCAAGAGACCCAGTACTTC
-	TRBJ2-5	-	TRBV9	CASSVAIGDGETQYF	TGTGCCAGCAGCGTAGCTATAGGGGACGGTGAGACCCAGTACTTC
-	TRBJ1-3	-	TRBV6-5	CASSSLSGSGNTIYF	TGTGCCAGCAGTTCGTTGTCGGGCTCTGGAAACACCATATATTTT
-	TRBJ1-1	-	TRBV7-9	CASSRMGTNTEAFF	TGTGCCAGCAGCCGCATGGGGACGAACACTGAAGCTTTCTTT
-	TRBJ1-2	-	TRBV4-1	CASSVGTANYGYTF	TGCGCCAGCAGCGTCGGAACTGCTAACTATGGCTACACCTTC
-	TRBJ2-1	-	TRBV19	CASSIVSAGEQFF	TGTGCCAGTAGTATAGTTTCCGCCGGCGAGCAGTTCTTC
-	TRBJ2-5	TRBD1	TRBV7-2	CASSFVAPTGVLRQETQYF	TGTGCCAGCAGCTTTGTAGCGCCCACAGGGGTCTTGAGACAAGAGACCCAGTACTTC
-	TRBJ2-4	TRBD1	TRBV7-9	CASSLERQGLPAF	TGTGCCAGCAGCTTAGAGCGACAGGGCCTTCCGGCCTTC
-	TRBJ1-1	TRBD1	TRBV6-5	CASSYRTGGTEAFF	TGTGCCAGCAGTTATCGGACAGGGGGGACTGAAGCTTTCTTT
-	TRBJ1-1	TRBD1	TRBV4-1	CASSQAHRGGTEAFF	TGCGCCAGCAGCCAAGCACACAGGGGAGGCACTGAAGCTTTCTTT
-	TRBJ2-1	TRBD1	TRBV5-1	CASTGQGSYNEQFF	TGCGCCAGCACCGGACAGGGTTCCTACAATGAGCAGTTCTTC
-	TRBJ2-7	TRBD1	TRBV30	CAWSGFVTRPETGGSYEQYF	TGTGCCTGGAGTGGCTTCGTTACCCGACCTGAGACAGGGGGCTCCTACGAGCAGTACTTC
-	TRBJ1-2	-	TRBV18	CASSGGTANYGYTF	TGTGCCAGCTCGGGTGGTACGGCGAACTATGGCTACACCTTC
-	TRBJ2-1	-	TRBV4-2	CASSQLTINEQFF	TGTGCCAGCAGCCAATTAACAATAAATGAGCAGTTCTTC
few	TRBJ2-1	-	TRBV9	CASSVEPANNEQFF	TGTGCCAGCAGCGTAGAGCCCGCAAACAATGAGCAGTTCTTC
-	TRBJ2-2	TRBD1	TRBV2	CATTGTDMTGELFF	TGTGCCACCACCGGGACAGATATGACCGGGGAGCTGTTTTTT
-	TRBJ2-1	-	TRBV27	CASSFQVAGNEQFF	TGTGCCAGCAGTTTCCAAGTAGCTGGCAATGAGCAGTTCTTC
-	TRBJ2-7	TRBD2	TRBV19	CASSKLAGGPGEQYF	TGTGCCAGTAGTAAACTAGCGGGGGGGCCGGGGGAGCAGTACTTC
-	TRBJ2-5	TRBD1	TRBV19	CASSTRGTGGTETQYF	TGTGCCAGTAGTACCCGTGGGACAGGGGGGACCGAGACCCAGTACTTC
-	TRBJ1-1	-	TRBV7-8	CASSQLQGREAFF	TGTGCCAGCAGCCAGCTACAAGGCCGTGAAGCTTTCTTT